The 10 T cell receptor beta chains reported below all come from one sample, sequenced in a study of cytomegalovirus exposure and HLA in healthy donors. 13 Jbeta primers and 60 Vbeta primers were used for the PCR. Generated by immunoSEQ multiplex PCR, the TCRdb table keeps only in-frame clones and is missing some. The sample consists of tens of thousands of clones, around 78% of them appearing once. Sequences were obtained from PBMCs. These receptors all stem from a man aged 35 to 55 in good health and CMV-seronegative.

The J gene is TRBJ2-5, the V gene TRBV5-1; TRBD2 matches at 9 bases. V lost 1 base, J lost 4 bases, and 2 bases stayed unmatched. The germline V gene has CDR1 SGHRS and CDR2 YFSETQ. The CDR3 covers 14 residues. CDR3 amino acids: CASSLSGGSETQYF. The CDR3 DNA is TGCGCCAGCAGCTTGAGCGGGGGGTCAGAGACCCAGTACTTC.

The genes are TRBV19 and TRBJ1-5; D is ambiguous. In germline, CDR1 is LNHDA, CDR2 SQIVND (reference sequence). This CDR3 region has 14 residues. V shed 4 bases and J shed 5 bases, with 12 bases lying between them. CDR3 sequence: CASSRVNSHQPQHF. Written as DNA, the CDR3 is TGTGCCAGTAGTAGAGTAAATTCACATCAGCCCCAGCATTTT.

There are a few counts of this clone. The gene calls are TRBV21-1 and TRBJ2-5; TRBD1 is taken as the D call from the table, unchecked against the DNA. TRBV21-1 is a pseudogene locus. The CDR3 runs 15 residues. In nucleotides, the CDR3 is TGTGCCAGCAGCCGAAAGGGGGCGGTACAAGAGACCCAGTACTTC. Translation gives CASSRKGAVQETQYF.

The chain has TRBV27 and TRBJ2-7; the match to TRBD2 covers 7 bases. This CDR3 has 17 amino acids. Germline lookup yields CDR1 MNHEY and CDR2 SMNVEV (reference sequence). Unmatched junction bases numbered 11, after V lost 3 bases and J lost 0 bases. The DNA for the CDR3 is TGTGCCAGCAGTTTCGGCGGGGGTTCTCAAAGCTCCTACGAGCAGTACTTC. It is translated as CASSFGGGSQSSYEQYF.

This clone has more than one count but fewer than ten. The CDR3 is CASSEGQGVGYGYTF. As DNA, the CDR3 is TGTGCCAGCAGTGAGGGACAGGGCGTGGGCTATGGCTACACCTTC. The J gene is TRBJ1-2, the V gene TRBV6-1; 9 bases line up with TRBD1. Germline CDR1 MNHNS, CDR2 SASEGT. The length of the CDR3 is 15 residues. V trimming: 3 bases; J trimming: 4 bases; junction bases outside the gene matches: 6.

V usage is TRBV15 and J usage is TRBJ2-5, with 11 nucleotides matching TRBD1. With the DNA end fitting TRBJ2-7 better, the J assignment may be wrong. Germline lookup yields CDR1 LNHNV and CDR2 YYDKDF (reference sequence). This CDR3 has 15 amino acids. This CDR3 reads CATSTPGQGAYEQYF. The CDR3 DNA follows: TGTGCCACCAGCACTCCGGGACAGGGGGCCTACGAGCAGTACTTC.

This clone occurred a few times. V and J are TRBV5-1 and TRBJ2-2; tentatively, D is TRBD2 (6 bases). Germline CDR1 reads SGHRS; CDR2 reads YFSETQ. Between the trimmed V and J ends, which lost 0 bases and 0 bases, there was a span of 9 bases. The CDR3 consists of 16 residues. The CDR3 region has the DNA TGCGCCAGCAGCTTGGATCCGGGGGCGAACACCGGGGAGCTGTTTTTT. Translating gives CASSLDPGANTGELFF.

V gene TRBV10-2 combines with J gene TRBJ2-1; tentative D call: TRBD1 (5 bases). CDR3 length equals 15 residues. With 3 bases removed from V and 4 bases from J, the gap between germline ends came to 13 bases. Germline-derived CDR1 and CDR2 are WSHSY and SAAADI. The CDR3 DNA is TGCGCCAGCAGTGAAGGGGCCTCCTCTTACAATGAGCAGTTCTTC. This sequence encodes CASSEGASSYNEQFF.

The chain joins TRBV5-1 to TRBJ2-7, with 7 positions matching TRBD2. Germline V gene sequence: CDR1 SGHRS, CDR2 YFSETQ. CDR3 size: 16 residues. V was clipped by 4 bases and J by 4 bases; unmatched bases: 14. CDR3 sequence: CASSHSGPINGYEQYF. CDR3 DNA sequence: TGCGCCAGCAGCCATAGCGGGCCGATCAACGGGTACGAGCAGTACTTC.

This clone appeared a single time. The genes are TRBV25-1 and TRBJ2-5, with D uncertain. With the DNA end fitting TRBJ2-7 better, the J assignment may be wrong. The germline V gene has CDR1 MGHDK and CDR2 SYGVNS. This CDR3 comprises 12 residues. CDR3 in DNA: TGTGCCAGCAGTGTGAGATTCTACGAGCAGTACTTC. This encodes CASSVRFYEQYF.